These 20 T cell receptor beta chains originate from one sample sequenced in a study of shared clonotypes between healthy human individuals. The assay was immunoSEQ multiplex PCR, and TCRdb's table has in-frame clones only and misses some. The sample contains some 1.5 million clones, approximately 96% of which appear only once. The sample consisted of naive CD4+ T cells sorted from blood. Stated subset: CD45RA+ positively selected. These receptor sequences come from a man aged 25 to 40 in good health.

J is TRBJ1-3 and V is TRBV2, with D possibly matching TRBD1 (6 bases). The CDR3 spans 14 residues. V lost 7 bases and J lost 0, with 10 bases in between. Germline-derived CDR1 and CDR2 are SNHLY and FYNNEI. CDR3 DNA: TGTGCCAGCATTCAGGACAGCTCTGGAAACACCATATATTTT. Protein: CASIQDSSGNTIYF.

The chain uses TRBV30 and TRBJ2-7; D remains unclear. The CDR3 has 13 amino acids. V lost 4 bases, J lost 2 bases, and 12 bases lay in between. Germline CDR1 and CDR2: GTSNPN and SVGIG (reference sequence). Here the CDR3 reads CAWKPGPAYEQYF. In nucleotides, the CDR3 is TGTGCCTGGAAGCCCGGGCCAGCCTACGAGCAGTACTTC.

This clone was seen only a few times. This rearrangement joins TRBV7-6 to TRBJ2-7; D possibly uses TRBD1 or TRBD2 (6 bases each). The germline V gene encodes CDR1 SGHVS and CDR2 FNYEAQ. This CDR3 contains 16 residues. The V gene lost 1 base and the J gene lost 5 bases, with 18 bases spanning the gap. CDR3 region: CASSLGSGALGDEQYF. DNA of the CDR3: TGTGCCAGCAGCTTAGGGTCGGGGGCGTTGGGTGACGAGCAGTACTTC.

V gene TRBV10-3 combines with J gene TRBJ2-1; the D gene is possibly TRBD1 (5 bases). The CDR3 contains 11 residues. Germline values: CDR1 ENHRY, CDR2 SYGVKD. Trimming took 5 bases from V and 11 from J, leaving 10 bases between them. In nucleotides, the CDR3 is TGTGCCATCAGTCCGGACACTAAGCAGTTCTTC. Translation gives CAISPDTKQFF.

The chain carries TRBV19 and TRBJ2-1, with D tentatively TRBD2 (5 bases). The length of the CDR3 is 15 residues. Trimming removed 7 bases at V and 0 bases at J, with 13 bases between. From germline, CDR1 is LNHDA and CDR2 SQIVND (reference sequence). The CDR3 here is CASKERRSSYNEQFF. The CDR3 DNA follows: TGTGCCAGTAAAGAGCGGAGGAGCTCCTACAATGAGCAGTTCTTC.

The genes are TRBV5-1 and TRBJ2-3, with 7 bases identical to TRBD2. Germline CDR1 reads SGHRS; CDR2 reads YFSETQ. The CDR3 totals 16 residues. V lost 6 bases, J lost 2 bases, and 12 bases stayed unmatched. CDR3 in amino acids: CASTVNLAGPTDTQYF. The CDR3 DNA sequence: TGCGCCAGCACCGTAAACTTAGCGGGTCCCACAGATACGCAGTATTTT.

In this sample, this clone turned up a few times. The V call is TRBV5-5, the J call TRBJ1-2; weak D call: TRBD1 (6 bases). Germline CDR1 is SGHKS and CDR2 is YYEKEE (reference sequence). V was shortened by 0 bases and J by 4 bases, with 10 bases between the two germline ends. There are 14 residues in the CDR3. CDR3 protein: CASSLAAGAYGYTF. CDR3 sequence (DNA): TGTGCCAGCAGCTTGGCCGCAGGGGCCTATGGCTACACCTTC.

Notes on this clone: Additional DNA sequences in this sample encode the identical CDR3. This chain connects TRBV30 to TRBJ2-3; TRBD2 agrees at 7 bases. The germline gives CDR1 GTSNPN, CDR2 SVGIG (reference sequence). J lost 6 bases, V lost 2 bases, and 5 bases had no gene match. This CDR3 has 13 amino acids. This CDR3 reads CAWSRGTTDTQYF. The DNA of the CDR3 is TGTGCCTGGAGTAGAGGGACTACCGATACGCAGTATTTT.

The chain couples TRBV11-2 to TRBJ2-1; no reliable D call. The CDR3 consists of 13 residues. From germline, CDR1 is SGHAT and CDR2 FQNNGV. V lost 3 bases to trimming and J lost 4 bases, with 7 bases between them. CDR3 amino acids: CASSFELYNEQFF. The CDR3 nucleotides are TGTGCCAGCAGCTTTGAATTGTACAATGAGCAGTTCTTC.

The chain carries TRBV7-9 and TRBJ2-1; D is uncertain. V was cut by 1 base and J by 8 bases, with 15 bases left in between. Germline loops: CDR1 SEHNR, CDR2 FQNEAQ (reference sequence). The CDR3 is made up of 15 amino acids. Written as DNA, the CDR3 is TGTGCCAGCAGCTTAGTTTCTTCGGGCGGCGATGAGCAGTTCTTC. This codes for CASSLVSSGGDEQFF.

The V call is TRBV6-5, the J call TRBJ2-2, with D possibly being TRBD2 (6 bases). V lost 6 bases, J lost 6 bases, and 17 bases lay in between. The CDR3 loop spans 15 amino acids. Per germline, CDR1 MNHEY and CDR2 SVGAGI. The CDR3 nucleotides read TGTGCCAGCAGACCCAACGGCGGGGCGGCCGGGGAGCTGTTTTTT. Amino acids: CASRPNGGAAGELFF.

V usage is TRBV2 and J usage is TRBJ2-7; D might be TRBD1 (6 bases). CDR3 length: 15 amino acids. CDR1 and CDR2 from the germline V gene are SNHLY and FYNNEI. With 7 bases removed from V and 6 bases from J, the gap between germline ends came to 22 bases. The CDR3 sequence is CASIKVRTDQPEQYF. The DNA of the CDR3 is TGTGCCAGCATTAAGGTCCGGACAGATCAGCCCGAGCAGTACTTC.

The rearrangement links TRBV7-8 to TRBJ2-7, with 8 bases matching TRBD1. Germline CDR1 reads SGHVS; CDR2 reads FQNEAQ. Germline trimming cut 5 bases from V and 6 bases from J; bases unmatched to any gene: 9. The CDR3 covers 14 residues. In DNA form, the CDR3 reads TGTGCCAGCAGCCCTAGACAGGGGCCCTTCGAGCAGTACTTC. It is translated as CASSPRQGPFEQYF. The variable domain in full, completed from reference TRBV7-8 and TRBJ2-7, reads GAGVSQSPRYKVAKRGQDVALRCDPISGHVSLFWYQQALGQGPEFLTYFQNEAQLDKSGLPSDRFFAERPEGSVSTLKIQRTQQEDSAVYLCASSPRQGPFEQYFGPGTRLTVT.

This chain uses TRBV6-5 with TRBJ2-2; a weak D match, TRBD1 (5 bases). Germline-derived CDR1 and CDR2 are MNHEY and SVGAGI. The CDR3 is 13 amino acids. V lost 10 bases and J 4 bases, leaving 13 bases between the germline ends. This chain's CDR3 is CATRASPTGELFF. The CDR3 DNA reads as TGTGCCACCAGGGCCTCACCCACCGGGGAGCTGTTTTTT.

This clone was detected only once. CDR3 in DNA: TGTGCCAGCAGTCCGAACAAGGAGACCCAGTACTTC. Encoded protein: CASSPNKETQYF. This chain links TRBV28 with TRBJ2-5; D remains ambiguous. Trimming left V 5 bases short and J 5 bases short, with 9 bases between. CDR1 MDHEN and CDR2 SYDVKM come from the germline V gene. The CDR3 spans 12 residues.

This clone has only one observation. The gene calls are TRBV27 and TRBJ2-1; 11 nucleotides align to TRBD2. From germline, CDR1 is MNHEY and CDR2 SMNVEV (reference sequence). CDR3 length equals 17 residues. Trimming at V came to 3 bases and at J to 4 bases, leaving 8 bases not matched to a gene. CDR3 in amino acids: CASSLKVSSGRYNEQFF. The CDR3 DNA is TGTGCCAGCAGTTTGAAAGTTTCTAGCGGGAGGTACAATGAGCAGTTCTTC.

This sequence joins TRBV7-2 and TRBJ2-7; D is unclear. The CDR3 extends over 12 amino acids. Germline loops: CDR1 SGHTA, CDR2 FQGNSA. V lost 1 base to trimming and J lost 4 bases, with 5 bases between them. This chain's CDR3 is CASSLDQYEQYF. CDR3 coding DNA: TGTGCCAGCAGCTTAGACCAATACGAGCAGTACTTC. The whole variable domain, remainder taken from reference TRBV7-2 and TRBJ2-7, is GAGVSQSPSNKVTEKGKDVELRCDPISGHTALYWYRQSLGQGLEFLIYFQGNSAPDKSGLPSDRFSAERTGGSVSTLTIQRTQQEDSAVYLCASSLDQYEQYFGPGTRLTVT.

The V call is TRBV7-9, the J call TRBJ1-4; 7 nucleotides agree with TRBD1. Trimming at V came to 6 bases and at J to 5 bases, leaving 9 bases not matched to a gene. Germline V lookup: CDR1 SEHNR, CDR2 FQNEAQ (reference sequence). The length of the CDR3 is 15 residues. CDR3 nucleotide sequence: TGTGCCAGCAGTCTCGAGGGGGCCGGGAATGAAAAACTGTTTTTT. It translates to CASSLEGAGNEKLFF.

The J gene is TRBJ1-2, the V gene TRBV7-2; D is possibly TRBD1 (6 bases). Germline V gives CDR1 SGHTA, CDR2 FQGNSA. Trimming removed 7 bases at V and 8 bases at J, with 20 bases between. There are 14 residues in the CDR3. CDR3 DNA: TGTGCCAGCAACGAAAAACCGGGGGGCCTGGGCTACACCTTC. Its translation: CASNEKPGGLGYTF.

The chain uses TRBV11-2 and TRBJ2-1, with D possibly matching TRBD2 (5 bases). CDR1 and CDR2 (germline): SGHAT, FQNNGV. CDR3 length: 16 amino acids. Trimming removed 5 bases at V and 2 bases at J, with 16 bases between. CDR3 in amino acids: CASSPGGGLTYNEQFF. The DNA of the CDR3 is TGTGCCAGCAGCCCCGGCGGCGGGTTAACCTACAATGAGCAGTTCTTC.